The sample holds one count of the clone carrying this T cell receptor (beta chain). Antigen specificity is unknown. The data belong to a study of cytomegalovirus exposure and HLA in healthy donors. Study-wide results and limits: As was reported, the HLA-A and HLA-B alleles of most subjects were accurately predicted from TCR beta sequences.

CDR1 and CDR2 from the germline V gene are SGHTA and FQGTGA. The V gene end was trimmed by 5 bases and the J gene end by 3 bases; junction bases not matched to a gene: 7. This CDR3 contains 14 residues. Primers for the PCR totalled 60 Vbeta and 13 Jbeta. Profiling relied on immunoSEQ multiplex PCR, and the TCRdb table lists in-frame clones only, not all of them. The data show over 150,000 clones, approximately 80% seen once. This chain uses TRBV7-3 with TRBJ2-7; 7 nucleotides line up with TRBD1. Sequenced sample: PBMCs. The clonotype was recovered from a man between 25 and 39 years old in good health and CMV-seropositive. The CDR3 protein is CASSPQGDHYEQYF. CDR3 bases: TGTGCCAGCAGCCCGCAGGGGGATCACTACGAGCAGTACTTC.